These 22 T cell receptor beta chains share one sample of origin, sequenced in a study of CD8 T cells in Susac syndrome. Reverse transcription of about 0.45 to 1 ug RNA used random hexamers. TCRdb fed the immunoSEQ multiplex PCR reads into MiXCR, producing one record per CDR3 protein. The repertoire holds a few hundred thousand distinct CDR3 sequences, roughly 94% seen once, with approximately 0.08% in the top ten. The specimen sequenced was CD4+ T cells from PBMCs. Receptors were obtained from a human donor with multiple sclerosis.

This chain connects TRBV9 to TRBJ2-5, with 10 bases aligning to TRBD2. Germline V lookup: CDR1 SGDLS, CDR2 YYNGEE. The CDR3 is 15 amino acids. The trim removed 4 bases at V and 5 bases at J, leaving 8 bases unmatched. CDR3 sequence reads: CASSPWGTSAETQYF. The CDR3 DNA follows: TGTGCCAGCAGCCCTTGGGGGACTAGCGCCGAGACCCAGTACTTC.

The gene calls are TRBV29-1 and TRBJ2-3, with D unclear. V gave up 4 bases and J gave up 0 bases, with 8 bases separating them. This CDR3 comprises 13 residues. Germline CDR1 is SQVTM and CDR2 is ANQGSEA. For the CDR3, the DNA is TGCAGCGTTGCCCAAGGTAGCACAGATACGCAGTATTTT. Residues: CSVAQGSTDTQYF.

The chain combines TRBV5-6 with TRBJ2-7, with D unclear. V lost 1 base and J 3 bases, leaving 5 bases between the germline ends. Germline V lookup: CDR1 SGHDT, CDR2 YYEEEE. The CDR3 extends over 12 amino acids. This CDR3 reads CASSLQNYEQYV. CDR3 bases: TGTGCCAGCAGCTTGCAGAACTACGAGCAGTACGTC.

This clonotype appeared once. This chain's CDR3 is CASSQEGVSNQPQHF. CDR3 DNA: TGTGCCAGCAGCCAAGAGGGGGTTAGCAATCAGCCCCAGCATTTT. V is TRBV3-1 and J is TRBJ1-5; a weak D match, TRBD1 (5 bases). Germline assignment: CDR1 LGHDT and CDR2 YNNKEL (reference sequence). V was cut by 0 bases and J by 0 bases, with 6 bases left in between. The CDR3 totals 15 residues.

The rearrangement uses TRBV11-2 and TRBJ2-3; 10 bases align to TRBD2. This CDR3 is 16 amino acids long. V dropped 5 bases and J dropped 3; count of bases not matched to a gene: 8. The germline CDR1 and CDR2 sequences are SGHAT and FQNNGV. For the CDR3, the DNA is TGTGCCAGCAGCACGGGACTAGCGCTGATGACAGATACGCAGTATTTT. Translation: CASSTGLALMTDTQYF.

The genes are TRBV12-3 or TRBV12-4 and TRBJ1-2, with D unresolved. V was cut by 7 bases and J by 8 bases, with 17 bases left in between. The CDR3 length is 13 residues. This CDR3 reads CASTEDGSGGYTF. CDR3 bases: TGTGCCAGCACCGAGGACGGTAGCGGAGGCTACACCTTC.

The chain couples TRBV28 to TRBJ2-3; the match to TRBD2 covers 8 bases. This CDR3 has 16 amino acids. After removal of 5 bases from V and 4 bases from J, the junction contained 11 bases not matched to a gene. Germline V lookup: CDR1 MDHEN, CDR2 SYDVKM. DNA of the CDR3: TGTGCCAGCAGTCCCTCGGGAGGGAGGGTATCAGATACGCAGTATTTT. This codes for CASSPSGGRVSDTQYF.

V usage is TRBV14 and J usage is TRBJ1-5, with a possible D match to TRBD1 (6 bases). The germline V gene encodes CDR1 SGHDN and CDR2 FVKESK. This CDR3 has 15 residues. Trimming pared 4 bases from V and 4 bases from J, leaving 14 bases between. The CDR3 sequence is CASSPLGTRNQPQHF. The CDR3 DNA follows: TGTGCCAGCAGCCCGCTGGGGACACGGAATCAGCCCCAGCATTTT.

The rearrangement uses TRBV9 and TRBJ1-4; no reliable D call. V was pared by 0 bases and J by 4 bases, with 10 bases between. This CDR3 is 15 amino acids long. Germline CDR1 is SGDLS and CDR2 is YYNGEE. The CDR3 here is CASSVGGQVNEKLFF. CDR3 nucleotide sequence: TGTGCCAGCAGCGTAGGGGGTCAGGTTAATGAAAAACTGTTTTTT.

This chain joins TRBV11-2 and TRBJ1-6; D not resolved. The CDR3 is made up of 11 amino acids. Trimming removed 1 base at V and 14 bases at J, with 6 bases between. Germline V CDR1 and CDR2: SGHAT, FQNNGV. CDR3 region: CASSLVSALHF. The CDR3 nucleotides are TGTGCCAGCAGCTTAGTCTCGGCCCTCCACTTT.

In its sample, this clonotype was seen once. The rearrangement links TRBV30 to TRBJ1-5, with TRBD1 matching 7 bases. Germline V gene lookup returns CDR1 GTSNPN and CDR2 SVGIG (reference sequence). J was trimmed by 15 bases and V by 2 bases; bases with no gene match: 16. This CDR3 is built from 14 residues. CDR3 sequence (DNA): TGTGCCTGGAGTCCACAGACCAGGACAGGCCCATTGCATTTT. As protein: CAWSPQTRTGPLHF. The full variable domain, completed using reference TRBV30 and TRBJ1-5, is SQTIHQWPATLVQPVGSPLSLECTVEGTSNPNLYWYRQAAGRGLQLLFYSVGIGQISSEVPQNLSASRPQDRQFILSSKKLLLSDSGFYLCAWSPQTRTGPLHFGDGTRLSIL.

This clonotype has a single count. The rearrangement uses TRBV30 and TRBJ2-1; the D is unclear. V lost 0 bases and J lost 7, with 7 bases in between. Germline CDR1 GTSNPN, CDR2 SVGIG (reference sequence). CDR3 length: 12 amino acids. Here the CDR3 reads CAWSVSGNEQFF. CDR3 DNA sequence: TGTGCCTGGAGTGTATCCGGGAATGAGCAGTTCTTC.

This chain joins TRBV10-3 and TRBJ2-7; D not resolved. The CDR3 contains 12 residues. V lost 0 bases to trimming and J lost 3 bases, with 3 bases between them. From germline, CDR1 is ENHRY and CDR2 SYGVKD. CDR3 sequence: CAISESRYEQYV. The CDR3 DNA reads TGTGCCATCAGTGAGTCCCGCTACGAGCAGTACGTC.

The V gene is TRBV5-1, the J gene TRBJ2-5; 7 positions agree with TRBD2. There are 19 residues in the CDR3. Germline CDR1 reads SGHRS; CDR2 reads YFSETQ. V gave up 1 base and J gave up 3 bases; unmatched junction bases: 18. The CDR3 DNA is TGCGCCAGCAGCTTGCCCCTGTGGGTTTGGACTAGGGAGGAAGAGACCCAGTACTTC. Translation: CASSLPLWVWTREEETQYF.

CDR3 coding DNA: TGCAGTGCTAGAGATGTAATGGGGGTCCTCCCAAGGGAGACCCAGTACTTC. It codes for CSARDVMGVLPRETQYF. This chain links TRBV20-1 with TRBJ2-5; D tentatively reads TRBD1 or TRBD2 (5 bases each). Germline V gene data show CDR1 as DFQATT and CDR2 as SNEGSKA (reference sequence). V gave up 0 bases and J gave up 5 bases, with 22 bases separating them. CDR3 size: 17 residues.

CDR3 sequence: CSARDLGLRAGGHEQFF. The CDR3 DNA reads TGCAGTGCTAGAGATCTGGGTCTTAGGGCGGGGGGCCATGAGCAGTTCTTC. The J gene is TRBJ2-1, the V gene TRBV20-1, with 8 bases identical to TRBD2. The CDR3 spans 17 residues. Germline V gene sequence: CDR1 DFQATT, CDR2 SNEGSKA (reference sequence). Trimming took 0 bases from V and 8 from J; bases not matched to a gene: 15.

Written as DNA, the CDR3 is TGTGCCAGCAGTCGGAGGGGGGCTGAAGCTTTCTTT. This gives the protein CASSRRGAEAFF. The chain carries TRBV27 and TRBJ1-1; possible D gene TRBD1, 6 bases. This CDR3 contains 12 residues. Trimming left V 5 bases short and J 6 bases short, with 10 bases between. Germline V gives CDR1 MNHEY, CDR2 SMNVEV (reference sequence).

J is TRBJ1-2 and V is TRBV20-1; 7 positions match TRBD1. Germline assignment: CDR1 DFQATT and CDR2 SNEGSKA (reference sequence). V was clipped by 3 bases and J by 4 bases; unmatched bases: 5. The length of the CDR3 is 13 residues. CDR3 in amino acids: CSASAGQPYGYTF. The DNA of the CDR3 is TGCAGTGCTAGTGCGGGACAGCCCTATGGCTACACCTTC.

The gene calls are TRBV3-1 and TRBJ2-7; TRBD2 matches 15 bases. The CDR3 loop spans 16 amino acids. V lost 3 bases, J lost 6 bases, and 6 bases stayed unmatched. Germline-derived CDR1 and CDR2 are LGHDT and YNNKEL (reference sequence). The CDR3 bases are TGTGCCAGCAGCCACCAGGGACTAGCGGGGGGTCGCGAGCAGTACTTC. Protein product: CASSHQGLAGGREQYF.

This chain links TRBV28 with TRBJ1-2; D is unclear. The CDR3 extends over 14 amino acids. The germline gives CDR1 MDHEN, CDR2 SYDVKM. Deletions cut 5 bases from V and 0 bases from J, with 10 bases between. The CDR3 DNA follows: TGTGCCAGCAGTATGATGACTCCTAACTATGGCTACACCTTC. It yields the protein CASSMMTPNYGYTF.

The CDR3 here is CSANGPNTEAFF. In DNA, the CDR3 is TGCAGTGCTAACGGACCGAACACTGAAGCTTTCTTT. The chain joins TRBV20-1 to TRBJ1-1; no reliable D call. V was cut by 4 bases and J by 1 base, with 7 bases left in between. The CDR3 is made up of 12 amino acids. CDR1 is DFQATT, CDR2 SNEGSKA, per germline (reference sequence).

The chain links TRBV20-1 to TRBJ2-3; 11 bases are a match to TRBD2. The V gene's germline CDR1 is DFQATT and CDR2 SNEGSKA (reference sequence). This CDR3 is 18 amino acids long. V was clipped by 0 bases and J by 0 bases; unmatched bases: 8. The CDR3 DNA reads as TGCAGTGCTAGAGATCCCCTAGCGGGGGGCTCTAGCACAGATACGCAGTATTTT. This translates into CSARDPLAGGSSTDTQYF.